This is a list of T cell receptor beta chains from one sample in a study of lymphopenia after photon versus proton radiotherapy. The method was immunoSEQ multiplex PCR; TCRdb's version includes in-frame clones alone and lacks a portion of them. Of some 20,000 clones listed, over 80% are singletons. The sample consisted of peripheral blood, taken from a patient treated with photon-based radiotherapy. The receptors originated from a man in his 60s with pancreatic cancer. Each CDR3 is given with its conserved first and last residue. A D gene is named only where the DNA matches it firmly. Size is omitted from some rows. Given values are once, few, many or a class for expanded clones.

j_call clone_size d_call v_call cdr3_aa cdr3_nt
TRBJ2-1 NA NA TRBV5-1 CASSLTGYNEQFF TGCGCCAGCAGCTTGACAGGCTACAATGAGCAGTTCTTC
TRBJ1-1 NA TRBD1 TRBV7-2 CASSTDRERPEAFF TGTGCCAGCAGCACCGACAGGGAGCGCCCTGAAGCTTTCTTT
TRBJ1-5 NA NA TRBV6-5 CASAFRYSNQPQHF TGTGCCAGCGCGTTTCGGTATAGCAATCAGCCCCAGCATTTT
TRBJ2-7 NA NA TRBV10-3 CAISQGTYEQYF TGTGCCATCAGTCAGGGGACCTACGAGCAGTACTTC
TRBJ2-1 NA NA TRBV30 CAWSTSGFEANRPYNEQFF TGTGCCTGGAGTACTTCAGGGTTTGAAGCCAACAGGCCCTACAATGAGCAGTTCTTC
TRBJ2-2 NA TRBD2 TRBV18 CASSPRGTIPSSTGELFF TGTGCCAGCTCACCACGTGGGACTATCCCTTCAAGCACCGGGGAGCTGTTTTTT
TRBJ2-1 NA NA TRBV16 CASSQLRGNEQFF TGTGCCAGCAGCCAATTAAGGGGTAATGAGCAGTTCTTC
TRBJ2-7 NA NA TRBV7-9 CASSLVYTSYEQYF TGTGCCAGCAGCTTAGTTTACACTTCCTACGAGCAGTACTTC
TRBJ2-5 NA NA TRBV4-2 CASSRSLATGFETQYF TGTGCCAGCAGCCGATCCTTAGCGACCGGCTTTGAGACCCAGTACTTC
TRBJ2-5 NA NA TRBV2 CASTWLGDGETQYF TGTGCCAGCACCTGGTTGGGAGATGGGGAGACCCAGTACTTC
TRBJ2-3 NA NA TRBV30 CAWTGWGLLLSDTQYF TGTGCCTGGACTGGGTGGGGGCTCCTCTTATCGGATACGCAGTATTTT
TRBJ2-3 NA TRBD2 TRBV11-2 CASRSGTSMYF TGTGCCAGCAGGTCCGGGACTAGCATGTATTTT
TRBJ2-1 NA NA TRBV30 CAWSDPGRVEQFF TGTGCCTGGAGTGACCCAGGGCGCGTTGAGCAGTTCTTC
TRBJ2-1 NA TRBD1 TRBV5-5 CASSLAGTGSYTGQQFF TGTGCCAGCAGCTTGGCGGGGACAGGCAGCTACACCGGGCAGCAGTTCTTC
TRBJ2-3 NA TRBD2 TRBV7-6 CASSLGLAGGTDTQYF TGTGCCAGCAGCTTAGGGCTAGCGGGGGGCACAGATACGCAGTATTTT
TRBJ1-3 NA NA TRBV30 CAWSREKISGNTIYF TGTGCCTGGAGTCGCGAGAAAATCTCTGGAAACACCATATATTTT
TRBJ1-1 NA NA TRBV4-1 CASSQRPWRTPNTEAFF TGCGCCAGCAGCCAACGCCCATGGAGGACACCGAACACTGAAGCTTTCTTT
TRBJ2-7 few TRBD1 TRBV5-1 CASSPGTENYEQYF TGCGCCAGCAGCCCCGGGACAGAGAACTACGAGCAGTACTTC
TRBJ2-1 NA TRBD1 TRBV6-5 CASRHDRGTYNEQFF TGTGCCAGCAGACACGACAGGGGTACCTACAATGAGCAGTTCTTC
TRBJ1-5 NA TRBD1 TRBV6-5 CASSRQGGNQPQHF TGTGCCAGCAGCCGACAGGGGGGGAATCAGCCCCAGCATTTT
TRBJ1-5 NA NA TRBV18 CASSPTGSRQPQHF TGTGCCAGCTCACCCACCGGGTCACGTCAGCCCCAGCATTTT
TRBJ2-7 once NA TRBV29-1 CSGSGPSYEQYF TGCAGCGGGAGCGGGCCCTCCTACGAGCAGTACTTC
TRBJ2-1 NA TRBD1 TRBV6-5 CASRNLDRANEQFF TGTGCCAGCAGGAACCTCGACAGGGCGAATGAGCAGTTCTTC
TRBJ1-6 few NA TRBV4-1 CASSQDPNSPLHF TGCGCCAGCAGCCAAGATCCGAATTCACCCCTCCACTTT
TRBJ2-2 NA NA TRBV27 CASSSSLLSELFF TGTGCCAGCAGTTCGAGCCTGCTTAGCGAGCTGTTTTTT
TRBJ2-3 NA TRBD1 TRBV5-1 CASSFPGQSTDTQYF TGCGCCAGCAGCTTCCCGGGACAGAGCACAGATACGCAGTATTTT
TRBJ1-5 NA TRBD1 TRBV30 CAWTGTGASNQPQHF TGTGCCTGGACCGGGACAGGGGCGAGCAATCAGCCCCAGCATTTT
TRBJ1-4 NA TRBD1 TRBV30 CAWDTGTGINEKLFF TGTGCCTGGGATACCGGGACAGGGATTAATGAAAAACTGTTTTTT